A selection of T cell receptor beta chains follows, all from one sample in a study of T-cell reconstitution after alpha-beta-depleted transplantation in children. TCRdb ran MiXCR on the PCR reads and lists one entry per CDR3 protein. The data contain 200,000 to 250,000 distinct CDR3 sequences, roughly a quarter of them singletons. The input for sequencing was PBMCs, mostly from graft donor cells, taken 360 days after TCRalphabeta/CD19-depleted stem cell transplant. All receptors derive from a female patient aged 2 to 10 who had a stem cell transplant for congenital amegakaryocytic thrombocytopenia, so the T cells may come from the graft donor. Both conserved end residues are part of each CDR3. The D gene is left open where the match is weak. Expanded clones get a size class; other rows say once, few or many, or leave the size out.

>-|TRBV29-1|TRBJ2-3|-
TGCAGCGTTGAAGGACAGACTAGCACAGATACGCAGTATTTT
CSVEGQTSTDTQYF
>-|TRBV4-2|TRBJ1-6|-
TGTGCCAGCAATCGGTTAGTAAAGACAAGTACCTATAATTCACCCCTCCACTTT
CASNRLVKTSTYNSPLHF
>TRBD2|TRBV15|TRBJ2-1|few
TGTGCCACCAGCACCGAGACTAGCGGGGTAAACAATGAGCAGTTCTTC
CATSTETSGVNNEQFF
>-|TRBV7-9|TRBJ1-1|-
TGTGCCAGCAGCCTGGCTCGCGCGGTCCGCAGTGAAGCTTTCTTT
CASSLARAVRSEAFF
>-|TRBV9|TRBJ2-2|few
TGTGCCAGCAAAGGCTTAGGGCCCGAGGAGCTGTTTTTT
CASKGLGPEELFF
>-|TRBV29-1|TRBJ2-2|many
TGCAGCGTTGTGCGTACGAACACCGGGGAGCTGTTTTTT
CSVVRTNTGELFF
>TRBD1|TRBV20-1|TRBJ2-7|-
TGCAGTGCTAGACACCTTGGGACAGGACACTACGAGCAGTACTTC
CSARHLGTGHYEQYF
>-|TRBV7-9|TRBJ1-1|-
TGTGCCTTTACCACAGGGAACACTGAAGCTTTCTTT
CAFTTGNTEAFF
>-|TRBV25-1|TRBJ1-2|few
TGTGCCAGCAGTGAATATGCGGGGGCTGGTGGCTACACCTTC
CASSEYAGAGGYTF
>TRBD1|TRBV5-1|TRBJ1-1|-
TGCGCCAGCAGCTTAGGACAGGGAACCTTGAACACTGAAGCTTTCTTT
CASSLGQGTLNTEAFF
>-|TRBV30|TRBJ2-2|-
TGTGCCTGGAGTGTGGGTGGGGAGCTGTTTTTT
CAWSVGGELFF
>-|TRBV12-3/TRBV12-4|TRBJ1-1|few
TGTGCCAGCAGTTTATTTAGGGGCCCCGGGGGAGCTTTCTTT
CASSLFRGPGGAFF
>TRBD2|TRBV3-1|TRBJ2-1|few
TGTGCCAGCAGCCAAATAGCGGGGGGATTTGGTGAGCAGTTCTTC
CASSQIAGGFGEQFF
>-|TRBV28|TRBJ1-1|-
TGTGCCAGCAGTCTCCCCGGGGGGCCCACTGAAGCTTTCTTT
CASSLPGGPTEAFF
>-|TRBV2|TRBJ2-7|few
TGTGCCAGCAGTGTCACCGGGACCCCCTCCTACGAGCAGTACTTC
CASSVTGTPSYEQYF
>-|TRBV30|TRBJ2-1|-
TGTGCCTGGAGTGTACTAAATGAGCAGTTCTTC
CAWSVLNEQFF
>TRBD1|TRBV9|TRBJ2-5|many
TGTGCCAGCAGCGGAGGGGGCCTGAGCGGAGAGACCCAGTACTTC
CASSGGGLSGETQYF
>-|TRBV20-1|TRBJ2-1|-
TGCAGTGCTAGAGTCAGTTTAGCGGAGGGGGTTCTGGATGAGCAGTTCTTC
CSARVSLAEGVLDEQFF
>TRBD1|TRBV29-1|TRBJ2-7|few
TGCAGCGTTGAGACAGGGGAACCCTACGAGCAGTACTTC
CSVETGEPYEQYF
>-|TRBV12-3/TRBV12-4|TRBJ2-2|-
TGTGCCAGCAGTTTATCGGGGTGGTTCACCGGGGAGCTGTTTTTT
CASSLSGWFTGELFF
>-|TRBV7-8|TRBJ2-7|-
TGTGCCAGCAGCTCAACTCCGGCTTCCCTAAGGGGCGAGCAGTACTTC
CASSSTPASLRGEQYF
>-|TRBV4-1|TRBJ1-2|-
TGCGCCAGCAGCCCAAAATCCGGGCACCCGGAGGGCTACACCTTC
CASSPKSGHPEGYTF
>TRBD2|TRBV12-3/TRBV12-4|TRBJ2-3|-
TGTGCCAGCAGCCTACTAGCGCCCACAGATACGCAGTATTTT
CASSLLAPTDTQYF
>TRBD2|TRBV5-1|TRBJ2-2|-
TGCGCCAGCAGGTGGACTAGCGGGAGTACGAACACCGGGGAGCTGTTTTTT
CASRWTSGSTNTGELFF
>-|TRBV15|TRBJ2-4|-
TGTGCCACCAGCAGAGATTTGCCCCAGAAAAACATTCAGTACTTC
CATSRDLPQKNIQYF
>-|TRBV6-1|TRBJ1-4|-
TGTGCCAGCAGTGATCATAAGGTCAAGGAAAAACTGTTTTTT
CASSDHKVKEKLFF
>-|TRBV5-1|TRBJ2-3|few
TGCGCCAGCAGCTTGGTAGTTAGCACAGATACGCAGTATTTT
CASSLVVSTDTQYF
>-|TRBV29-1|TRBJ1-1|-
TGCAGCGTTGGTCACAGGTTGGGCACTGAAGCTTTCTTT
CSVGHRLGTEAFF
>-|TRBV2|TRBJ2-3|few
TGTGCCAGCAGTGATAGAGGAACTAGCACAGATACGCAGTATTTT
CASSDRGTSTDTQYF
>TRBD2|TRBV7-3|TRBJ2-2|few
TGTGCCAGCAGCTTAATGGGACTAGCGGGACTCACGACAGTCGGGGAGCTGTTTTTT
CASSLMGLAGLTTVGELFF
>TRBD2|TRBV5-1|TRBJ2-3|-
TGCGCCAGCAGCCCGACTAGCGGGGGGCCTAACACAGATACGCAGTATTTT
CASSPTSGGPNTDTQYF
>TRBD2|TRBV12-3/TRBV12-4|TRBJ2-4|few
TGTGCCAGCAACCGCGGGACTAGCAAGGCCAAAAACATTCAGTACTTC
CASNRGTSKAKNIQYF
>TRBD2|TRBV4-2|TRBJ2-1|-
TGTGCCAGCAGCCCGCCGGGACTAGACCTCAATGAGCAGTTCTTC
CASSPPGLDLNEQFF
>TRBD2|TRBV5-1|TRBJ2-3|-
TGCGCCAGCAGGCCGCCCGGGCTAGCGGGGGTAACTAGCACAGATACGCAGTATTTT
CASRPPGLAGVTSTDTQYF
>-|TRBV12-3/TRBV12-4|TRBJ1-2|few
TGTGCCAGCAGTTCCCGAATCCCGGGGATTAATGGCTACACCTTC
CASSSRIPGINGYTF
>-|TRBV4-2|TRBJ2-4|-
TGTGCCAGCAGCCAAATAGCCAAAAACATTCAGTACTTC
CASSQIAKNIQYF
>-|TRBV4-1|TRBJ1-1|-
TGCGCCAGCAGCCAAGACCCAGTGGGGGGGTCCACTGAAGCTTTCTTT
CASSQDPVGGSTEAFF
>-|TRBV18|TRBJ2-3|-
TGTGCCAGCTCACCGGACACAGATACGCAGTATTTT
CASSPDTDTQYF
>TRBD1|TRBV30|TRBJ2-7|few
TGTGCCTGGAGCTCCTACAGGGGTTACGAGCAGTACTTC
CAWSSYRGYEQYF
>TRBD1|TRBV20-1|TRBJ1-1|many
TGCAGTGCTGACCGGGACAGGGATAATGAAGCTTTCTTT
CSADRDRDNEAFF
>-|TRBV15|TRBJ1-2|-
TGTGCCACCAGCAGAGACAGGACTACCTCCTATGGCTACACCTTC
CATSRDRTTSYGYTF
>-|TRBV20-1|TRBJ2-3|few
TGCAGTGCAGAAGACACCTTACCCACAGATACGCAGTATTTT
CSAEDTLPTDTQYF
>-|TRBV20-1|TRBJ2-1|-
TGCAGTGCTAGAGGAACACCTAGGTCAGGCAATGAGCAGTTCTTC
CSARGTPRSGNEQFF
>-|TRBV5-1|TRBJ2-5|-
TGCGCCAGCAGCAGGGGGGCACAAGAGACCCAGTACTTC
CASSRGAQETQYF
>TRBD2|TRBV29-1|TRBJ2-1|medium-sized
TGCAGCGTTGCTGCTGGGCTAGCGGGAGGCAATGAGCAGTTCTTC
CSVAAGLAGGNEQFF
>-|TRBV21-1|TRBJ1-2|-
TGTGCCAGCAGGTTTCATGGCTACACCTTC
CASRFHGYTF
>-|TRBV12-3/TRBV12-4|TRBJ1-4|few
TGTGCCAGCTTCAAAGAAAAACTGTTTTTT
CASFKEKLFF
>-|TRBV13|TRBJ2-4|few
TGTGCCAGCAGCTTATGGGGAGCCGCCATTCAGTACTTC
CASSLWGAAIQYF
>-|TRBV28|TRBJ1-2|-
TGTGCCAGCAGTCCGCCGGGTAGGGGCGAAATCTATGGCTACACCTTC
CASSPPGRGEIYGYTF
>TRBD1|TRBV6-1|TRBJ2-2|few
TGTGCCAGCAGGAAGGGGGCTATGAACACCGGGGAGCTGTTTTTT
CASRKGAMNTGELFF
>TRBD2|TRBV6-2/TRBV6-3|TRBJ2-1|-
TGTGCCAGCAGTAAATGGACTAGCGGGAGCAATGAGCAGTTCTTC
CASSKWTSGSNEQFF
>-|TRBV6-5|TRBJ1-2|-
TGTGCCAGCAGTTACAACTACGGGCAGGGAATACATGGCTACACCTTC
CASSYNYGQGIHGYTF
>TRBD2|TRBV2|TRBJ2-1|-
TGTGCCAGCAGCCTCGAGCGGGAGGTAAACAATGAGCAGTTCTTC
CASSLEREVNNEQFF
>-|TRBV19|TRBJ1-1|-
TGTGCCAGTAGTATACAGGGGTGGGCCAACACTGAAGCTTTCTTT
CASSIQGWANTEAFF
>TRBD2|TRBV7-2|TRBJ2-1|few
TGTGCCAGCAGCGCAGCTAGCGGGAACTCCTACAATGAGCAGTTCTTC
CASSAASGNSYNEQFF
>-|TRBV30|TRBJ2-5|-
TGTGCCTGGAGTGTACACCCCAAGCGGTCCCAGGGAGTCGAGACCCAGTACTTC
CAWSVHPKRSQGVETQYF
>TRBD2|TRBV6-1|TRBJ2-5|-
TGTGCCAGCAGTAAAAAAGCGGGAGCCGTCCCCATTGGGACCCAGTACTTC
CASSKKAGAVPIGTQYF
>-|TRBV7-7|TRBJ2-1|-
TGTGCCAGCAGCTTAATTTGGGGCAATGAGCAGTTCTTC
CASSLIWGNEQFF
>-|TRBV4-1|TRBJ2-1|few
TGCGCCAGCAGCCAAGAGTTAGCAAGCTCCTACAATGAGCAGTTCTTC
CASSQELASSYNEQFF